This record covers a single T cell receptor beta chain. The antigen is undetermined. The junction and the germline gene differ at one end; a read error may be behind it. Unsorted whole blood supplied the RNA, and germline DNA was extracted too. In advance of surgery, roughly 4.4 milliliters of peripheral blood were collected. This CDR3 region has 19 residues. CDR1 and CDR2 (germline): SGHNT, YENEEA. The data are from a study of tumor-infiltrating lymphocytes in primary liver carcinoma. Overall study: Stage T1-T3 N0M0 and a size of about 4.2 to 11 cm characterized the tumors.

A constant-region primer primed TCR beta cDNA synthesis from 400 to 600 ng of total RNA. It was through three nested multiplex PCR rounds of slightly modified ARM-PCR that TCR beta libraries arose. The two initial PCR rounds, around 11 cycles each, used TRBV1-TRBV30 forward and C-beta reverse primers. TCRdb reprocessed the multiplex PCR reads with MiXCR, giving one entry per CDR3 protein. Of about 200,000 distinct CDR3 sequences in the sample, approximately 65% were seen once. Whole-study findings and limits: Tumor-adjacent and tumor-blood pairs shared a smaller degree of overlap than tumor region pairs. Being bulk and unsorted, samples allowed no CD4+ and CD8+ repertoire comparison.

The source is a woman aged 60-75 years with primary liver carcinoma and hepatitis B virus infection. The chain joins TRBV11-3 to TRBJ2-1, with TRBD2 matching over 14 bases. Sequenced material: peripheral blood. The CDR3 loop reads CACSLEGTSGSPISNEQFF. CDR3 in DNA: TGTGCCTGCAGCTTAGAGGGGACTAGCGGGAGTCCAATCTCCAATGAGCAGTTCTTC.